This T cell receptor (beta chain) was identified in a study of blood T cell repertoires in COVID-19 (TCRdb year 2020). For the wider study: Samples covering the acute and convalescent phases of COVID-19 were provided by collaborators in the United States, Italy and Spain. The prospective study material was composed of cDNA or gDNA derived from T cells, B-cell-depleted T cells, or PBMCs. The dataset comprised deeply sampled blood TCRbeta repertoires from subjects exposed to, actively infected with, or recovered from COVID-19. The repertoires were released in a freely available public database meant as a resource for research on the immune response to SARS-CoV-2. Samples came from the ongoing ImmuneRACE study (first 160 participants) plus 1,254 subjects from 6 global collaborators. Nearly every sample came with metadata listing a de-identified subject ID, COVID-19 status, age in years and sex. Where available, HLA class I and class II types were obtained from metadata supplied by the sample provider rather than from assay-based typing.

This clone was counted a single time. Its antigen remains unidentified. Base qualities were left out, and no much larger clone turns up one base away. The immunoSEQ Assay, a bias-controlled multiplex PCR, was used to amplify TCRbeta CDR3 regions from genomic DNA. The paper's data handling went like this. The number of nucleated cells in each sample was estimated from the amplification of reference gene primers within the assay. To quantify the absolute abundance of each unique TCRbeta CDR3 rearrangement, sequence reads were collapsed and filtered. For each sample, productive Simpson clonality was calculated by taking the square root of Simpson's diversity index across productive rearrangements. What TCRdb holds here is the immuneACCESS table cut down to in-frame rearrangements. Part of the clones is not present; checked against another copy, under half of the missing clones reflect an unresolved V gene, and the others are unexplained. The DNA gave D and trimming, while V, J and clone size come from that table. Within this sample are roughly 120,000 clones, with approximately 82% of them counted one time only. Around 2% of the sample rests with the top ten.

CDR1 and CDR2 are read off the germline V gene as MDHEN and SYDVKM. The CDR3 goes from the cysteine to the phenylalanine over 15 residues. The retained sequence is limited to the CDR3, 45 bases, with the frame set at the first base. The junction shows trimming of 3 bases on V and 9 bases on J, plus 15 bases between the germline ends. Findings and caveats that apply to the study as a whole: The amount of clinical and demographic metadata varied by source and participant and was provided uncurated.

The collaborating institutions used their own protocols to collect whole blood in K2EDTA tubes. Collaborator samples were shipped for TCRbeta analysis as frozen whole blood, isolated PBMCs, or DNA extracted from either sample type. The chain is assembled from TRBV28 and TRBJ1-6; TRBD1 is a possible D gene, resting on 6 matching bases. The clonotype was recovered from a man aged 25 to 40 with acute or convalescent COVID-19. Sequenced: peripheral blood. The DNA sequence is TGTGCCAGCAGTTTGGGGCAGGGGAAACTTTCACCCCTCCACTTT. Translation gives CASSLGQGKLSPLHF.